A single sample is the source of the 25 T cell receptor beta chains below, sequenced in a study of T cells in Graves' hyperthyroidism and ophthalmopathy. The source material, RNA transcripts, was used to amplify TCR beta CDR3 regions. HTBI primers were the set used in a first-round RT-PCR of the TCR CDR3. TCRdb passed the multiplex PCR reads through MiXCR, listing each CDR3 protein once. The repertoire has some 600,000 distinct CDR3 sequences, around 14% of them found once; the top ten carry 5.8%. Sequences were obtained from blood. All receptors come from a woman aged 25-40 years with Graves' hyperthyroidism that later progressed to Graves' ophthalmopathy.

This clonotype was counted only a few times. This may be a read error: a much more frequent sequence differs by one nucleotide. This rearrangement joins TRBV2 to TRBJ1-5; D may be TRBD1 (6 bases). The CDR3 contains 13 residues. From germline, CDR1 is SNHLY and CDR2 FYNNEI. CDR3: CASGQLSDQPQHF. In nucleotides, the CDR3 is TGTGCCAGTGGACAGCTTAGCGATCAGCCCCAGCATTTT.

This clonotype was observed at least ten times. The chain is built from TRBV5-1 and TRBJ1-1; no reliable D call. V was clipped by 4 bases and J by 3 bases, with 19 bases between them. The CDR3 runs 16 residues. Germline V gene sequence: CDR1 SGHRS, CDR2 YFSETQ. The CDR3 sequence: CASSVARVGLDTEAFF. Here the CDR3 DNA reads TGCGCCAGCAGCGTAGCGCGAGTCGGTCTGGACACTGAAGCTTTCTTT.

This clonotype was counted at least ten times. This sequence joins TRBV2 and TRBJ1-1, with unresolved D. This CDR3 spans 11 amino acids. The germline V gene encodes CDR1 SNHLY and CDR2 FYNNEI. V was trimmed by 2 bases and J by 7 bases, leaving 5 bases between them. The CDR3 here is CASSELVEAFF. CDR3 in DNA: TGTGCCAGCAGTGAATTGGTTGAAGCTTTCTTT.

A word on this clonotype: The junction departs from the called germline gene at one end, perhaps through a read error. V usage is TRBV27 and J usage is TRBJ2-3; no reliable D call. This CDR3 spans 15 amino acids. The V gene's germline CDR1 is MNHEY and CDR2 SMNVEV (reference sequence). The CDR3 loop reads CASSTPGLSIDTQYF. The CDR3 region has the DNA TGTGCCAGCAGCACCCCAGGATTAAGCATAGATACGCAGTATTTT.

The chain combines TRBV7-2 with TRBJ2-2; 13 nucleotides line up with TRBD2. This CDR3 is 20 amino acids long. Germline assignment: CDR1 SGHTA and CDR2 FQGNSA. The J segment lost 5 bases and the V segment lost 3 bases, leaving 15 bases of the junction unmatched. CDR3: CASSLSIGLAGVGRTGELFF. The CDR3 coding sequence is TGTGCCAGCAGCTTGTCAATAGGACTAGCGGGAGTCGGGAGAACCGGGGAGCTGTTTTTT.

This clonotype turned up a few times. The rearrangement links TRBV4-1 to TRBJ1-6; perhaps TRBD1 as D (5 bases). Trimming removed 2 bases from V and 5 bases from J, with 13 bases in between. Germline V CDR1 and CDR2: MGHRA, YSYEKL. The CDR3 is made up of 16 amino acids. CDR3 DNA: TGCGCCAGCAGCCAACCTGGGGCCTTAAATAATTCACCCCTCCACTTT. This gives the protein CASSQPGALNNSPLHF.

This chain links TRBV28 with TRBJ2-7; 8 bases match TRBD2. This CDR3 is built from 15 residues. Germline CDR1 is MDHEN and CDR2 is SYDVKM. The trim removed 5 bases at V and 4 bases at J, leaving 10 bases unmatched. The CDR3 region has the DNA TGTGCCAGCAGTCCCGGGAGGGCATTAGTTTACGAGCAGTACTTC. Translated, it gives CASSPGRALVYEQYF. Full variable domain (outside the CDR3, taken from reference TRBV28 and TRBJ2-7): DVKVTQSSRYLVKRTGEKVFLECVQDMDHENMFWYRQDPGLGLRLIYFSYDVKMKEKGDIPEGYSVSREKKERFSLILESASTNQTSMYLCASSPGRALVYEQYFGPGTRLTVT.

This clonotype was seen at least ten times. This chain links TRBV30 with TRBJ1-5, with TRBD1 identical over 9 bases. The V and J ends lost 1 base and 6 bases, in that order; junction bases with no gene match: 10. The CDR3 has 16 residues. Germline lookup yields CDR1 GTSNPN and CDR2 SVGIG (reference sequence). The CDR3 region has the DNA TGTGCCTGGAGTGCCTCCGGGACAGGGATAGGTCAGCCCCAGCATTTT. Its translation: CAWSASGTGIGQPQHF.

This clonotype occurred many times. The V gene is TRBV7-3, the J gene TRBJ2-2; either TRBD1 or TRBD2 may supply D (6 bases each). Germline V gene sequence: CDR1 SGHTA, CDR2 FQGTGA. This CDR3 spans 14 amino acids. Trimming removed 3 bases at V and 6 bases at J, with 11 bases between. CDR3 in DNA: TGTGCCAGCAGCTTCTCAGGGGAGGCCGGGGAGCTGTTTTTT. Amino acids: CASSFSGEAGELFF.

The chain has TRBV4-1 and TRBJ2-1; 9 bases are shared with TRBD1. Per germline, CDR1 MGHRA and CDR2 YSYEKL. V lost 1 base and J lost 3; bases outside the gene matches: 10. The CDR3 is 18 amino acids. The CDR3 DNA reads TGCGCCAGCAGCCAAGTTGGGCCGGGGACAGGGTACTACAATGAGCAGTTCTTC. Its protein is CASSQVGPGTGYYNEQFF.

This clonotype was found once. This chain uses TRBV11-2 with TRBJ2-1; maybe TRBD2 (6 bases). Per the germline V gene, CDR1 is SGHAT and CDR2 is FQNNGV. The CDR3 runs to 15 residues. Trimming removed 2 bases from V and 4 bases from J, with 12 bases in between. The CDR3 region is CASSLLGGQYNEQFF. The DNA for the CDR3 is TGTGCCAGCAGCTTATTGGGGGGTCAGTACAATGAGCAGTTCTTC.

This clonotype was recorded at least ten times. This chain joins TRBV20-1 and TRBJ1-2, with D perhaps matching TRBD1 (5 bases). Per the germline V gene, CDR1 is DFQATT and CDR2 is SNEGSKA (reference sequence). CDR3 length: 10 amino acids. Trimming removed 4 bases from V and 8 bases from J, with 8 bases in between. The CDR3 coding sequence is TGCAGTGCTAAACAGGAGGGCTACACCTTC. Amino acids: CSAKQEGYTF.

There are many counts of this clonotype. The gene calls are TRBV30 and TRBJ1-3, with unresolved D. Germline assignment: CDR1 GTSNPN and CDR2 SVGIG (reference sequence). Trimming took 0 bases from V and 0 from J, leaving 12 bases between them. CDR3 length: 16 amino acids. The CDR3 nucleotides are TGTGCCTGGAGTGTAGGCGGCCTAAGCTCTGGAAACACCATATATTTT. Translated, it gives CAWSVGGLSSGNTIYF. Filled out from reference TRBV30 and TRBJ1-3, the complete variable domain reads SQTIHQWPATLVQPVGSPLSLECTVEGTSNPNLYWYRQAAGRGLQLLFYSVGIGQISSEVPQNLSASRPQDRQFILSSKKLLLSDSGFYLCAWSVGGLSSGNTIYFGEGSWLTVV.

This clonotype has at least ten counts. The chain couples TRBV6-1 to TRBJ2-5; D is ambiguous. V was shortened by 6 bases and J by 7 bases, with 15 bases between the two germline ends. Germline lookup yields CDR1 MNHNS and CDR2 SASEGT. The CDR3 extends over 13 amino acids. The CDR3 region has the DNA TGTGCCAGCAGGCCGACTTCATCTGGGACCCAGTACTTC. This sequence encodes CASRPTSSGTQYF.

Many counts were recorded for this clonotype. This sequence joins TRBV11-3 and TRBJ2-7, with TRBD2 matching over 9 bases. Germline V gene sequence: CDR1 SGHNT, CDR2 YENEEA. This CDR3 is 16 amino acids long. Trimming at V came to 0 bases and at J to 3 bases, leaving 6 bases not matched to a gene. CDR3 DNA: TGTGCCAGCAGCTTAGATCAACTAGCGGGTCTCTACGAGCAGTACTTC. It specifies CASSLDQLAGLYEQYF.

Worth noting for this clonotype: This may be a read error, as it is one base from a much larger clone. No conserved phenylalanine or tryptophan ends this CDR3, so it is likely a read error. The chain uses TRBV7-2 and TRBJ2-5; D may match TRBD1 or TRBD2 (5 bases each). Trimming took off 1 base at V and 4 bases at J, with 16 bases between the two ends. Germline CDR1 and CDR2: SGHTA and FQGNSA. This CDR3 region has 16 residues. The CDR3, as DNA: TGTGCCAGCAGCTTAGTAGGTGGGGGTTACGGAGAGACCCAGTACTCC. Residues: CASSLVGGGYGETQYS.

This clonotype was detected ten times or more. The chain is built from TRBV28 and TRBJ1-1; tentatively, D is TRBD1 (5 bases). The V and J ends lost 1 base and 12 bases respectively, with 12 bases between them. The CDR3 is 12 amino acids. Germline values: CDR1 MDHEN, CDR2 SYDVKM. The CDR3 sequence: CASSLSGGTPFF. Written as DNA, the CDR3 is TGTGCCAGCAGTTTATCGGGGGGAACTCCTTTCTTT. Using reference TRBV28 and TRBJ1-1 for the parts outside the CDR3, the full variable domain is DVKVTQSSRYLVKRTGEKVFLECVQDMDHENMFWYRQDPGLGLRLIYFSYDVKMKEKGDIPEGYSVSREKKERFSLILESASTNQTSMYLCASSLSGGTPFFGQGTRLTVV.

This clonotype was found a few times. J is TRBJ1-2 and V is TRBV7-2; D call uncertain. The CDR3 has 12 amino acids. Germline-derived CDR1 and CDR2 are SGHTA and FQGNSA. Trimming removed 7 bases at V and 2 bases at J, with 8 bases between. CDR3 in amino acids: CASKEGNYGYTF. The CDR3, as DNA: TGTGCCAGCAAGGAGGGCAACTATGGCTACACCTTC.

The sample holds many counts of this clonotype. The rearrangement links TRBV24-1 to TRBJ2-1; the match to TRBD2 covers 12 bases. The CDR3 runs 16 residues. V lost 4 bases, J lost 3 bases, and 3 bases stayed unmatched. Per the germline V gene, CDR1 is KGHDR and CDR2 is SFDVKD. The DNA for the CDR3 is TGTGCCACCAGTGAAGAGACTAGCGGGAGCTACAATGAGCAGTTCTTC. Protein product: CATSEETSGSYNEQFF.

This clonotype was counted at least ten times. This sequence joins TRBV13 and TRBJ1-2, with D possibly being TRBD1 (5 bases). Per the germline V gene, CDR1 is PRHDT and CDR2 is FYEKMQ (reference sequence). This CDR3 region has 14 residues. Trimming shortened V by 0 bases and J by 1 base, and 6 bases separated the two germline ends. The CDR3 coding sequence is TGTGCCAGCAGCTTAGGGGACATTAACTATGGCTACACCTTC. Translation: CASSLGDINYGYTF.

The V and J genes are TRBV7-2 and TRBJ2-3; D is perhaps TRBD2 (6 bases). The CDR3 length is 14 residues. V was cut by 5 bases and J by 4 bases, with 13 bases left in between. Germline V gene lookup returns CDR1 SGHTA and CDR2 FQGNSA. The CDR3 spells CASSLMTSSDTQYF. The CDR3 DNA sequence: TGTGCCAGCAGCCTAATGACTAGTTCAGATACGCAGTATTTT. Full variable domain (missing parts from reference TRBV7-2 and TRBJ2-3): GAGVSQSPSNKVTEKGKDVELRCDPISGHTALYWYRQSLGQGLEFLIYFQGNSAPDKSGLPSDRFSAERTGGSVSTLTIQRTQQEDSAVYLCASSLMTSSDTQYFGPGTRLTVL.

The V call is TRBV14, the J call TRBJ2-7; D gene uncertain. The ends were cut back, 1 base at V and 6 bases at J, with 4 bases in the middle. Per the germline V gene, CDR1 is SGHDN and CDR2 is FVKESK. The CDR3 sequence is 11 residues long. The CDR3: CASSQGSEQYF. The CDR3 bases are TGTGCCAGCAGCCAAGGGTCCGAGCAGTACTTC.

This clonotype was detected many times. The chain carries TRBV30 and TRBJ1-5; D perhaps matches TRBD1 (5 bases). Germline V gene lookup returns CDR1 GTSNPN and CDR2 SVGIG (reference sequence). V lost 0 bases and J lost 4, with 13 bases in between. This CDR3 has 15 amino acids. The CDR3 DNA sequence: TGTGCCTGGAGTGTCAGTGGGACGGTAAATCAGCCCCAGCATTTT. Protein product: CAWSVSGTVNQPQHF.

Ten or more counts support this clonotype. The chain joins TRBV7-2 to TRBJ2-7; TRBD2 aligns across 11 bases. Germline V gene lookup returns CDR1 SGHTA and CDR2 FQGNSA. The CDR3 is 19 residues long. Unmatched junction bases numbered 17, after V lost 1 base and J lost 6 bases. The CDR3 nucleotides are TGTGCCAGCAGCTTAGAGGGGGCAAGGCTAGCGGGAGGAAAAGGCGAGCAGTACTTC. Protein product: CASSLEGARLAGGKGEQYF.

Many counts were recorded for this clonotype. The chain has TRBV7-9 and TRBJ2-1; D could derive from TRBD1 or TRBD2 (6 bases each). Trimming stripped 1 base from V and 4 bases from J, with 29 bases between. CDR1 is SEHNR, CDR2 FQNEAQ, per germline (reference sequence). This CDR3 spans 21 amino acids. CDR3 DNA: TGTGCCAGCAGCTTAGTGGGGGGACTGGCGGGACAACCCACTAATTACAATGAGCAGTTCTTC. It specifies CASSLVGGLAGQPTNYNEQFF.